The source of this T cell receptor (beta chain) is a study of blood T cell repertoires in COVID-19. Study as a whole: Acute-phase and convalescent COVID-19 samples originated in the United States, Italy and Spain. Sources were T cells, B-cell-depleted T cells, or PBMCs; the material itself was cDNA or gDNA.

The V end lost 6 bases, the J end lost 4 bases, and 7 bases lay between the germline ends. The CDR3 totals 11 residues. Study processing details: How many nucleated cells were present was estimated from reference gene primer amplification. Using immunoSEQ multiplex PCR, the repertoire was profiled, and TCRdb retains in-frame clones only, with some absent. Clone size and the V and J calls come from that table; the DNA yielded D and trimming. This sample carries 300,000 to 400,000 clones, more than 70% of them seen once, and the ten largest clones take around 7.8%. The material sequenced was peripheral blood. This clonotype was sampled from a woman in her 50s who had recovered from COVID-19. The V call is TRBV12-3 or TRBV12-4, the J call TRBJ2-7; D gene ambiguous. CDR3 sequence: CASSSRYEQYF. CDR3 DNA sequence: TGTGCCAGCAGCTCCAGGTACGAGCAGTACTTC.